Given below is one TCR beta chain in context. TCRdb redid the calling of the 5' RACE reads with MiXCR, one entry per CDR3 protein. Of tens of thousands of distinct CDR3 sequences detected, approximately 24% appear once; the ten largest clones hold around 4%. The specimen was naive CD4+ T cells sorted from a lymph node. This sample's subset: naive CD4+ T cells, CD4+CD45RA+CD25-. The TCR originated in a female donor with breast cancer.

DNA for the CDR3: TGTGCCAGCAGCTTGACAGTCTACGAGCAGTACTTC. Residues: CASSLTVYEQYF. V is TRBV7-2 and J is TRBJ2-7, with D tentatively TRBD1 (5 bases). This CDR3 is built from 12 residues. V lost 3 bases to trimming and J lost 3 bases, with 6 bases between them. Germline V gene lookup returns CDR1 SGHTA and CDR2 FQGNSA.